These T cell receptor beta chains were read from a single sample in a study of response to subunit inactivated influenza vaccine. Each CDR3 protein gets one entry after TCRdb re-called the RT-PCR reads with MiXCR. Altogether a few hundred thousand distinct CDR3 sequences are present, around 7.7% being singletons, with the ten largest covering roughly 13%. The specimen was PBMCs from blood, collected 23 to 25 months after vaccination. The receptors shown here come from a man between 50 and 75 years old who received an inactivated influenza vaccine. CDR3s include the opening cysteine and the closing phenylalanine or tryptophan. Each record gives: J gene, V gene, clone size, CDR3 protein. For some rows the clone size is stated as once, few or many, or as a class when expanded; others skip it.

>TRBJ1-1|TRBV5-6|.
CASSLNQVEAFF
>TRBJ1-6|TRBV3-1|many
CASSSGGFGNSPLHF
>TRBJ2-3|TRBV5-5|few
CASSLAIGTGSDTQYF
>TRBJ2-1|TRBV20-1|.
CSATGTGGGSYNEQFF
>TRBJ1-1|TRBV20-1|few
CSARPPGQKPEAFF
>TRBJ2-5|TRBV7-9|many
CASSSRGDALSRETQYF
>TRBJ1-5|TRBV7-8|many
CASSLHMDGNQPQHF
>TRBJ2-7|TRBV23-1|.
CASSPFGASGTHIQYEQYF
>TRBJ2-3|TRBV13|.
CASSSGLLSTDTQYF
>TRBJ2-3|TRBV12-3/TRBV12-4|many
CASSFGLPTDTQYF
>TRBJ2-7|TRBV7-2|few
CASSGRAGDGYEQYF
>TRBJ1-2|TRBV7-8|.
CASSPGGPAGGYTF
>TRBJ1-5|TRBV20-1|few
CSAVRQGHSGNQPQHF
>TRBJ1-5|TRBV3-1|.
CASSHGNPRHSLYSNQPQHF
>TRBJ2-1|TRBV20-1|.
CSASDLGRTYNEQFF
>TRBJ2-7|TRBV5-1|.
CASSLELTGGGYEQYF